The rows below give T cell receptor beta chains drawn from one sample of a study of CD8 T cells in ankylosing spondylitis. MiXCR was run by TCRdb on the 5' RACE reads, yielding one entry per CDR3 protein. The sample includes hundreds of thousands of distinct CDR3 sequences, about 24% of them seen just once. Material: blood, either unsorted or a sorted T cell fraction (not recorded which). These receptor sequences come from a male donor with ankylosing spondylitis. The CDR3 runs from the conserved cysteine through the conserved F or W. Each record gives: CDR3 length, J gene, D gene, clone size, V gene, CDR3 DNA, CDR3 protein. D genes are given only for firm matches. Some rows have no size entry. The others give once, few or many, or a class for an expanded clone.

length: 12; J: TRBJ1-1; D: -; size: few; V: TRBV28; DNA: TGTGCCAGCTACAAGGGATGGACTGAAGCTTTCTTT; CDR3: CASYKGWTEAFF
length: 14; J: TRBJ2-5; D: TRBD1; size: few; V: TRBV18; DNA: TGTGCCAGCCGACCGGGACAGGGGCTTGAGACCCAGTACTTC; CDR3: CASRPGQGLETQYF
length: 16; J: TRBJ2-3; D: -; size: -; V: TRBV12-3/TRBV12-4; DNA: TGTGCCAGCAGTTTATTCGGCAGGGGAGTTTCAGATACGCAGTATTTT; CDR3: CASSLFGRGVSDTQYF
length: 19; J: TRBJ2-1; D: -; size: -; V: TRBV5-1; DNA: TGCGCCAGCAGCTTGGCGGCTAGCCGGGGCACTAGCTCCTACAATGAGCAGTTCTTC; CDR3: CASSLAASRGTSSYNEQFF
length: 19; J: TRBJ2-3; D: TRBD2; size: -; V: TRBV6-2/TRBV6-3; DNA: TGTGCCAGCAGTTACCCATCTAGCGGGAGGGCCTACCGGTCCCGGACGCAGTATTTT; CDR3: CASSYPSSGRAYRSRTQYF
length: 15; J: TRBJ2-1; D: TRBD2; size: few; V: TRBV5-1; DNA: TGCGCCAGCAGCCCCACTAGCGGGAGTAAGGATGAGCAGTTCTTC; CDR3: CASSPTSGSKDEQFF
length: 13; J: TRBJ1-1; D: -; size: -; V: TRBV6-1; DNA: TGTGCCAGCACCGCGGCCAGGAACACTGAAGCTTTCTTT; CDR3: CASTAARNTEAFF
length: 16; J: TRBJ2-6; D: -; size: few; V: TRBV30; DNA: TGTGCCTGGAGTGTACCCTCCATCTCTGGGGCCAACGTCCTGACTTTC; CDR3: CAWSVPSISGANVLTF
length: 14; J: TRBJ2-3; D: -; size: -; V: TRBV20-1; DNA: TGCAGTGCTAGCCGCGGGATGGGCACAGATACGCAGTATTTT; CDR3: CSASRGMGTDTQYF
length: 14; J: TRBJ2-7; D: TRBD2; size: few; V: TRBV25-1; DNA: TGTGCCAGCAGTGTAGCGGGAGGGCCGTGGGAGCAGTACTTC; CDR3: CASSVAGGPWEQYF
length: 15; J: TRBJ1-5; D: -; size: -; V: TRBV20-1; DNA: TGCAGTGCTAGAAGATTGGGTGGGGGCAATCAGCCCCAGCATTTT; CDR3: CSARRLGGGNQPQHF
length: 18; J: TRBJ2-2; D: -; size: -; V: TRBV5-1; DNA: TGCGCCAGCAGCTCCTCTAGTGGGAATTATGGGAACACCGGGGAGCTGTTTTTT; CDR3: CASSSSSGNYGNTGELFF
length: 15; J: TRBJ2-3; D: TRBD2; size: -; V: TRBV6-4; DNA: TGTGCCAGCAGTGACTGGACTAGCGGTGCAGATACGCAGTATTTT; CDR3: CASSDWTSGADTQYF
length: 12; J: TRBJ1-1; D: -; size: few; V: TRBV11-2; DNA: TGTGCCAGCAGCTTGGCAGGGGAAAGAGCTTTCTTT; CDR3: CASSLAGERAFF
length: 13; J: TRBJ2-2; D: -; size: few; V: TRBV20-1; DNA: TGCAGTGCTAGCGGGACTAACACCGGGGAGCTGTTTTTT; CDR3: CSASGTNTGELFF
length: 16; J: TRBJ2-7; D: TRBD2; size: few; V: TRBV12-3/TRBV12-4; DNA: TGTGCCAGCAGTTGGGGGTGGTCTAGCGGGAGGGGGGAGCAGTACTTC; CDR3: CASSWGWSSGRGEQYF
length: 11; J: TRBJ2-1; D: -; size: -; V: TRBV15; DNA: TGTGCCACCAGCAGAGATTTAGAGCAGTTCTTC; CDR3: CATSRDLEQFF
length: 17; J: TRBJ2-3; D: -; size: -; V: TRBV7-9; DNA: TGTGCCAGCAGCCCCAAACCCCGGGACGGACGCACAGATACGCAGTATTTT; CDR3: CASSPKPRDGRTDTQYF
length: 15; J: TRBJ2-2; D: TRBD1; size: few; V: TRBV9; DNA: TGTGCCAGCAGCATTGGGACAGTAAACACCGGGGAGCTGTTTTTT; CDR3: CASSIGTVNTGELFF
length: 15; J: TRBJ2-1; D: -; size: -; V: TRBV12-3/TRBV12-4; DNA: TGTGCCAGCAGCAACAGGGGGGGCGGTCCAGGTGAGCAGTTCTTC; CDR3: CASSNRGGGPGEQFF
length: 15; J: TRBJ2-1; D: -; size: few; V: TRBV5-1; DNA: TGCGCCAGCAGCTCCCAGGGAGTTCGTTACAATGAGCAGTTCTTC; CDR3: CASSSQGVRYNEQFF
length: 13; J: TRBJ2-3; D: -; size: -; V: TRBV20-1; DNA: TGCAGTGCAACTAGGGGGGGGGAAGATACGCAGTATTTT; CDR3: CSATRGGEDTQYF
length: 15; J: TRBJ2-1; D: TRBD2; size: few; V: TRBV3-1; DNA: TGTGCCAGCAGCCAAGAGGCGGGAGCGCGAAATGAGCAGTTCTTC; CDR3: CASSQEAGARNEQFF
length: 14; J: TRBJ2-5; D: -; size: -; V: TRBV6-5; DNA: TGTGCCAGCAGTTACGGGGCAGGGATCGGGACCCAGTACTTC; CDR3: CASSYGAGIGTQYF
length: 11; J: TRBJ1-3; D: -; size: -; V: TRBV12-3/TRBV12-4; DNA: TGTGCCGCCCACAGGGGAAACACCATATATTTT; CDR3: CAAHRGNTIYF
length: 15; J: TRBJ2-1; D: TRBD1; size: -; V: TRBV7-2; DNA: TGTGCCAGCAGCCCAGACAGGGGGGGGCACAATGAGCAGTTCTTC; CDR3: CASSPDRGGHNEQFF
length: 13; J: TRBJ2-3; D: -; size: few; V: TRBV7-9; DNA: TGTGCCAGCAGCTCCCGAGGGGGGGATACGCAGTATTTT; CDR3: CASSSRGGDTQYF
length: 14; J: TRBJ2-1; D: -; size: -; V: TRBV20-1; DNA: TGCAGTGCTAGGAAGCTTGGCTCCTACAATGAGCAGTTCTTC; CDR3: CSARKLGSYNEQFF
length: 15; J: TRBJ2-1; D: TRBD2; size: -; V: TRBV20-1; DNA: TGCAGTGCTCTTAACCAGCGGGAGAGGTACAATGAGCAGTTCTTC; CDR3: CSALNQRERYNEQFF
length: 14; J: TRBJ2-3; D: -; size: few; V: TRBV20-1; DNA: TGCAGTGCTAGAATAGCGGCAGGCACAGATACGCAGTATTTT; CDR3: CSARIAAGTDTQYF
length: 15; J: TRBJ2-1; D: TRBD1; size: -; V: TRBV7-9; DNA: TGTGCCAGCAGCGCCACAGGGGGACCCTACAATGAGCAGTTCTTC; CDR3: CASSATGGPYNEQFF
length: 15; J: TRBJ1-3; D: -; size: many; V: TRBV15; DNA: TGTGCCACCAGCAGAGATTTCACGGCTGGAAACACCATATATTTT; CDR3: CATSRDFTAGNTIYF
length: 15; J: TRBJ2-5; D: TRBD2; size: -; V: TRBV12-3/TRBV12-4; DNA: TGTGCCAGCAGTTTAACCCGGGGGGGAGTAGAGACCCAGTACTTC; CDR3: CASSLTRGGVETQYF
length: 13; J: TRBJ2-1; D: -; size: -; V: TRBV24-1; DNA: TGTGCCACCAGTGATTTATTCTTCGATGAGCAGTTCTTC; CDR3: CATSDLFFDEQFF
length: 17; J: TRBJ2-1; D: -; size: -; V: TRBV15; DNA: TGTGCCACCAGCAGAGAAGGCGGGACGAGCTCCTACAATGAGCAGTTCTTC; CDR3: CATSREGGTSSYNEQFF
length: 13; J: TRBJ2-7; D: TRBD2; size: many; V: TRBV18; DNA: TGTGCCAGCTCACCGGGACTAGCTGGAGAGCAGTACTTC; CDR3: CASSPGLAGEQYF
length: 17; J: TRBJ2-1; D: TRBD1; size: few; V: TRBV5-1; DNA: TGCGCCAGCAGCGGACAGGGGGCTTATAATATCTACAATGAGCAGTTCTTC; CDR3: CASSGQGAYNIYNEQFF
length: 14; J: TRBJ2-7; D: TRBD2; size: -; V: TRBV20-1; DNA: TGCAGTGCTAAGGGGTCTAGCGGGAGCGCCGAGCAGTACTTC; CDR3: CSAKGSSGSAEQYF
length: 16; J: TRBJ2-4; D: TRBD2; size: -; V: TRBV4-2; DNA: TGTGCCAGCAGCCAAGAGAGCCGGGAGGGGGGAAACATTCAGTACTTC; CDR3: CASSQESREGGNIQYF
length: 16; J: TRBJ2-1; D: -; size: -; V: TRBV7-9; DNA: TGTGCCAGCAGCTTAGTTAGTCGGTCCCCTTACAATGAGCAGTTCTTC; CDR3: CASSLVSRSPYNEQFF
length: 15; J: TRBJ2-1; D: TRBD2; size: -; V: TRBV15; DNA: TGTGCCACCAGCAGAGGGCTAGCGGATTCCAATGAGCAGTTCTTC; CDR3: CATSRGLADSNEQFF
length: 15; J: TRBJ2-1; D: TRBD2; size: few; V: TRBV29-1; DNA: TGCAGCGTCATCCCCCTAGCGGGACAAGTAAATGAGCAGTTCTTC; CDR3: CSVIPLAGQVNEQFF
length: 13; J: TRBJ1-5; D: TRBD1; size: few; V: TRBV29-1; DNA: TGCAGCGCCGCGGACAGGGGCGGTCAGCCCCAGCATTTT; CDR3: CSAADRGGQPQHF
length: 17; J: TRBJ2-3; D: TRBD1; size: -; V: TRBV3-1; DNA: TGTGCCAGCAGCTCCAGGACAGGACCGTTCCCCACAGATACGCAGTATTTT; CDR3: CASSSRTGPFPTDTQYF
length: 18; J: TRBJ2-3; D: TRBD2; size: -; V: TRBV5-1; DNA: TGCGCCAGCAGCACTGGGACTAGCGGGAGACTTGGCACAGATACGCAGTATTTT; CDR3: CASSTGTSGRLGTDTQYF
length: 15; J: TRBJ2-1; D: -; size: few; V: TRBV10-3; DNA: TGTGCCATCAGTGAGTCGAATGGTCTGGGGGATGAGCAGTTCTTC; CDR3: CAISESNGLGDEQFF
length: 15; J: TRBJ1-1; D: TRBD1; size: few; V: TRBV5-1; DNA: TGCGCCAGCAGCTTGGAAGGACAGGGGAAAACTGAAGCTTTCTTT; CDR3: CASSLEGQGKTEAFF
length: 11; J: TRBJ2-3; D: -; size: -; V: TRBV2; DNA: TGTGCCAGTGGACAGACAGATACGCAGTATTTT; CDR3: CASGQTDTQYF
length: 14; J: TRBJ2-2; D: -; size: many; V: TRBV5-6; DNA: TGTGCCAGCAGCCACATCCTGGTCACCGGGGAGCTGTTTTTT; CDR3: CASSHILVTGELFF
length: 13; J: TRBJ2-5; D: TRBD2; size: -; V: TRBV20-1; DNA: TGCAGTGCCAGGCGGGGGGCTAAAGAGACCCAGTACTTC; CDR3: CSARRGAKETQYF
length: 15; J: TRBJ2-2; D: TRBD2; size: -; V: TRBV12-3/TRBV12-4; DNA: TGTGCCAGCAGTTTTTACGGGAGGAGCACCGGGGAGCTGTTTTTT; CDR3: CASSFYGRSTGELFF
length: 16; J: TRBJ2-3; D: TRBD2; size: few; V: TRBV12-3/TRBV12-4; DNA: TGTGCCAGCAGTTCACTAGCGGGGACTTTGGGAGATACGCAGTATTTT; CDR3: CASSSLAGTLGDTQYF
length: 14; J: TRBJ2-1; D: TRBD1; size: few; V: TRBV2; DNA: TGTGCCAGCAGAGCCGGGACAGGTTTCAATGAGCAGTTCTTC; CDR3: CASRAGTGFNEQFF
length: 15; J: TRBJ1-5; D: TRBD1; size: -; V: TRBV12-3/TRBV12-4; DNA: TGTGCCAGCAGCCAAGTGGCACAGGGGGATCAGCCCCAGCATTTT; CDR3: CASSQVAQGDQPQHF
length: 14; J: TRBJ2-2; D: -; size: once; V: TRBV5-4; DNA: TGTGCCAGCAGCTTAGGGGTGGAACGTGCGGAGCTGTTTTTT; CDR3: CASSLGVERAELFF
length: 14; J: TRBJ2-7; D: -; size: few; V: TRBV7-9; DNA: TGTGCCAGCTCCAAGAGTGGGGACCTCTACGAGCAGTACTTC; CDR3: CASSKSGDLYEQYF
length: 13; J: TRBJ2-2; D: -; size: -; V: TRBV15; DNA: TGTGCCACCAGCAGAGATCCATCCGGGGAGCTGTTTTTT; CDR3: CATSRDPSGELFF
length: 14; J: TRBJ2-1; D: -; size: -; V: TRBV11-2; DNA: TGTGCCAGCAGCCCCGGTTATAGGGGGGGCGAGCAGTTCTTC; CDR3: CASSPGYRGGEQFF
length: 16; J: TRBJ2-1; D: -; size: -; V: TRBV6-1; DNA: TGTGCCAGCACCTTAGCCTTGGCCATCTCCTACAATGAGCAGTTCTTC; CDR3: CASTLALAISYNEQFF
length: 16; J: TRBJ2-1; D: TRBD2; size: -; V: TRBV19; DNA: TGTGCCAGTAGCGACGGGGCGGGAGCCTCCTACAATGAGCAGTTCTTC; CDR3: CASSDGAGASYNEQFF